Each of the 8 T cell receptor beta chains below was sequenced from the same sample in a study of blood T cell repertoires in COVID-19 (dated by TCRdb to between 2020 and 2021). The method behind the library was the immunoSEQ multiplex PCR assay. Entries here come from immuneACCESS through TCRdb and include only in-frame sequences with V and J called. Some clones fail to appear in such tables; in the studies checked, an unresolved V gene covers under half of the shortfall, and the cause of the remainder is unknown. For this sample the table gives around 180,000 clones, of which more than 80% were detected only once. Around 12% of the sample belongs to the ten largest clones. Sequenced input: peripheral blood. The receptors originated from a woman older than 75 with COVID-19, enrolled during active disease.

The V gene is TRBV7-9, the J gene TRBJ1-1; D possibly corresponds to TRBD1 (6 bases). V was cut by 1 base and J by 3 bases, with 24 bases left in between. The CDR3 loop spans 19 amino acids. In germline, CDR1 is SEHNR, CDR2 FQNEAQ (reference sequence). The CDR3 bases are TGTGCCAGCAGCTTAGTCGTGAGGGCACAGGGTCATTGGGACACTGAAGCTTTCTTT. This translates into CASSLVVRAQGHWDTEAFF.

The chain has TRBV5-6 and TRBJ1-5, with D maybe TRBD1 (5 bases). CDR1 is SGHDT and CDR2 is YYEEEE in the germline V gene. The V and J ends lost 3 bases and 4 bases respectively, with 11 bases between them. CDR3 size: 14 residues. CDR3 region: CASSSPGRNQPQHF. The CDR3 DNA reads as TGTGCCAGCAGCTCCCCAGGGAGGAATCAGCCCCAGCATTTT.

V usage is TRBV18 and J usage is TRBJ1-2, with 10 bases that match TRBD1. Germline assignment: CDR1 KGHSH and CDR2 LQKENI. This CDR3 spans 16 amino acids. The ends lost 3 bases at V and 8 bases at J; junction bases unmatched: 12. CDR3 DNA sequence: TGTGCCAGCTCACCTTTGCTCGACAGGGGGCAGGAAGGCTACACCTTC. It specifies CASSPLLDRGQEGYTF. The full variable domain, rest sourced from reference TRBV18 and TRBJ1-2, is NAGVMQNPRHLVRRRGQEARLRCSPMKGHSHVYWYRQLPEEGLKFMVYLQKENIIDESGMPKERFSAEFPKEGPSILRIQQVVRGDSAAYFCASSPLLDRGQEGYTFGSGTRLTVV.

A single count supports this clone. This chain connects TRBV6-5 to TRBJ1-3, with 7 bases matching TRBD1. Unmatched junction bases numbered 10, after V lost 7 bases and J lost 4 bases. The CDR3 runs to 15 residues. CDR1 is MNHEY and CDR2 is SVGAGI in the germline V gene. CDR3 DNA sequence: TGTGCCAGCATTATACAGGGGTTCGCGGGAAACACCATATATTTT. Amino acid sequence: CASIIQGFAGNTIYF.

The V and J genes are TRBV18 and TRBJ2-7, with a tentative D call TRBD2 (5 bases). This CDR3 is 13 amino acids long. V was cut by 4 bases and J by 6 bases, with 13 bases left in between. Germline V gene lookup returns CDR1 KGHSH and CDR2 LQKENI. The CDR3 DNA follows: TGTGCCAGCTCACAGGGAGTCCTAGTCGAGCAGTACTTC. Its protein product is CASSQGVLVEQYF.

This clone came up once. The genes are TRBV10-3 and TRBJ1-1; D is possibly TRBD1 (6 bases). Germline V CDR1 and CDR2: ENHRY, SYGVKD. V lost 7 bases, J lost 0 bases, and 21 bases lay in between. The CDR3 spans 17 residues. The CDR3 protein is CAITPAGAGDMNTEAFF. The CDR3 region has the DNA TGTGCCATCACCCCGGCGGGGGCAGGAGACATGAACACTGAAGCTTTCTTT.

The chain combines TRBV25-1 with TRBJ1-1, with TRBD1 matching over 7 bases. Trimming cost V 4 bases and J 2 bases; bases outside gene matches: 4. The CDR3 sequence is 14 residues long. From germline, CDR1 is MGHDK and CDR2 SYGVNS. The CDR3 loop is CASSVTGRNTEAFF. In DNA, the CDR3 is TGTGCCAGCAGTGTGACAGGGAGAAACACTGAAGCTTTCTTT.

The V gene is TRBV28, the J gene TRBJ2-3, with D possibly TRBD2 on 5 matching bases. The germline gives CDR1 MDHEN, CDR2 SYDVKM. The CDR3 covers 17 residues. V was trimmed by 5 bases and J by 4 bases, leaving 22 bases between them. CDR3 nucleotides: TGTGCCAGCAGTCAAAGAGCGGTTCCACGGGCGCCAGATACGCAGTATTTT. This sequence encodes CASSQRAVPRAPDTQYF.